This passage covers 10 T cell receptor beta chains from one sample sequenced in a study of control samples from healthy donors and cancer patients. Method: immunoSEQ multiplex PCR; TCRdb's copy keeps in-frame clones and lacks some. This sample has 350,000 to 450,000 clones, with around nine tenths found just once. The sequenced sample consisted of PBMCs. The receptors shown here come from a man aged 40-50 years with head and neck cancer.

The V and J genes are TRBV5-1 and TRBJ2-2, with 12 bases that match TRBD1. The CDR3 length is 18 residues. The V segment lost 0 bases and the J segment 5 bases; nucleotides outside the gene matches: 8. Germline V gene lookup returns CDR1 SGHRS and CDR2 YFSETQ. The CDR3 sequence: CASSLGGTGGKRTGELFF. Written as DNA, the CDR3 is TGCGCCAGCAGCTTGGGAGGGACAGGGGGCAAAAGAACCGGGGAGCTGTTTTTT. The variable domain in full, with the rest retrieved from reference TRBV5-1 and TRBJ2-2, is KAGVTQTPRYLIKTRGQQVTLSCSPISGHRSVSWYQQTPGQGLQFLFEYFSETQRNKGNFPGRFSGRQFSNSRSEMNVSTLELGDSALYLCASSLGGTGGKRTGELFFGEGSRLTVL.

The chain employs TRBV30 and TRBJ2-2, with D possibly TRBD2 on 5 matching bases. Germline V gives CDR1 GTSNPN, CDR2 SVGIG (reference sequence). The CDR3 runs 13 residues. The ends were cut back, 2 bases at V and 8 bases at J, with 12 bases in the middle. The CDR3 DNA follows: TGTGCCTGGAGTCCCAGTAGGACTGGGGAGCTGTTTTTT. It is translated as CAWSPSRTGELFF.

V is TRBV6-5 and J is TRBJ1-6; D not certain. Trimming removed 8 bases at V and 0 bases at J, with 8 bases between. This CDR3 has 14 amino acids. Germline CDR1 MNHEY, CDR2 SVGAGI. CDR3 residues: CASREPSYNSPLHF. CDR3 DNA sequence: TGTGCCAGCCGAGAACCCTCCTATAATTCACCCCTCCACTTT.

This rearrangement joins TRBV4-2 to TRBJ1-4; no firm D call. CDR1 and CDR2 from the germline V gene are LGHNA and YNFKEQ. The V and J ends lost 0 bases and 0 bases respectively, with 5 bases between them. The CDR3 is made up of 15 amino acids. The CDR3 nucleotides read TGTGCCAGCAGCCAAGAGGGGTCAACTAATGAAAAACTGTTTTTT. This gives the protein CASSQEGSTNEKLFF.

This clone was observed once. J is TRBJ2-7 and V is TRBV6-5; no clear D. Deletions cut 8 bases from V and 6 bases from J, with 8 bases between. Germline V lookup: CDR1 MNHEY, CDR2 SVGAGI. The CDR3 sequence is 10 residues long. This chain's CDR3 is CASALVEQYF. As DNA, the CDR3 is TGTGCCAGCGCTCTGGTCGAGCAGTACTTC.

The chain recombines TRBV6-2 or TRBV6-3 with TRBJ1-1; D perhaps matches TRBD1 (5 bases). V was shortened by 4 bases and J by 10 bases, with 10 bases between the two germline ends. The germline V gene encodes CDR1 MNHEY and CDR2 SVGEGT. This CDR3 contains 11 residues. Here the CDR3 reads CASSSGVVAFF. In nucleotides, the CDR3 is TGTGCCAGCAGTTCGGGGGTTGTAGCTTTCTTT.

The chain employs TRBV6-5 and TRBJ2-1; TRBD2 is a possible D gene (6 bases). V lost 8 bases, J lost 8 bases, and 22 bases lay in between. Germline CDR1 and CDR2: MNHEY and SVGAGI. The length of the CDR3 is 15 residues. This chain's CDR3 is CASRTYPTSSDEQFF. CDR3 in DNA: TGTGCCAGCCGCACCTACCCGACTAGTTCCGATGAGCAGTTCTTC.

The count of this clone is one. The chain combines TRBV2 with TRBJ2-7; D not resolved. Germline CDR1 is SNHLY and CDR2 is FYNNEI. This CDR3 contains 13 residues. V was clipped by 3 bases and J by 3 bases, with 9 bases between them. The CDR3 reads CASSDVGLYEQYF. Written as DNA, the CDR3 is TGTGCCAGCAGTGATGTTGGTCTCTACGAGCAGTACTTC.

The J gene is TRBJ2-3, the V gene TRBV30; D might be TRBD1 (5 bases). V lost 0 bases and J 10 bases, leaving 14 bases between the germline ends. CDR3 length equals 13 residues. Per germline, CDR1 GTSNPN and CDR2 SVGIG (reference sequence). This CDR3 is CAWSVREAGPQYF. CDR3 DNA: TGTGCCTGGAGTGTACGAGAGGCAGGGCCGCAGTATTTT.

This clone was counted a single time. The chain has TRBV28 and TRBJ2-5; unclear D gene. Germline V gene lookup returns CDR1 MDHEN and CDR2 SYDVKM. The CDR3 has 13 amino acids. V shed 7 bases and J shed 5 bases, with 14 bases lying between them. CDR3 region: CASIGPQAETQYF. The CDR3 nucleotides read TGTGCCAGCATCGGCCCCCAGGCGGAGACCCAGTACTTC.